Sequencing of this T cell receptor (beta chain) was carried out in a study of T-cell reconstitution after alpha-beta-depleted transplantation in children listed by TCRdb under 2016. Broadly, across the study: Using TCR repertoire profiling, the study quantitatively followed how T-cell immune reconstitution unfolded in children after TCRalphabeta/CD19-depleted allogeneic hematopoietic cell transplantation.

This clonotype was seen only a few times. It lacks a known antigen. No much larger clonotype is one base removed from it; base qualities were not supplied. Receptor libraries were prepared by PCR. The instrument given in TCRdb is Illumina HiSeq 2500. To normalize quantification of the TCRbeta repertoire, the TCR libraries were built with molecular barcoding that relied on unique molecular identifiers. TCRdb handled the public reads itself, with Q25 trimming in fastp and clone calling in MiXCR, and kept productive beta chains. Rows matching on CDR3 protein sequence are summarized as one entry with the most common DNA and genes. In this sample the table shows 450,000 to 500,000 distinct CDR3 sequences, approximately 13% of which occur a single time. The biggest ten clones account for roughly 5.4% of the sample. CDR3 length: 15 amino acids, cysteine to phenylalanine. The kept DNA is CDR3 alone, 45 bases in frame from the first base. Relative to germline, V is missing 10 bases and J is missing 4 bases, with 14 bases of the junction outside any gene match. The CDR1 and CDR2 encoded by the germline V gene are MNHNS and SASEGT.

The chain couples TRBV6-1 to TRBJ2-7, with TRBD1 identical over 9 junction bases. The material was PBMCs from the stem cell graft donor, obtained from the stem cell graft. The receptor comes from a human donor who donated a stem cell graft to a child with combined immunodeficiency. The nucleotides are TGTGCCACCTCCGTACGGAGGGACAGGGATTACGAGCAGTACTTC. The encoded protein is CATSVRRDRDYEQYF.